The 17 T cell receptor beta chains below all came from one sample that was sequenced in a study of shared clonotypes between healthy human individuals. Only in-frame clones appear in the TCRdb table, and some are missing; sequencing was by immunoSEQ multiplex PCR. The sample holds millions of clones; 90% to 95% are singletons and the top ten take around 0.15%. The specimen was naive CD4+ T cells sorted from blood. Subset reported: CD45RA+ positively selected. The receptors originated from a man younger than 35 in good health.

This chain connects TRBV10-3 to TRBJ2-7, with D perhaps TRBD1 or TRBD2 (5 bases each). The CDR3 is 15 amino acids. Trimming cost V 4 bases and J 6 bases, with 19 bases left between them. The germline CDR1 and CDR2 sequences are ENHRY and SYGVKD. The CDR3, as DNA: TGTGCCATCAGTGCCACCGGGACGGCGGTCGGCGAGCAGTACTTC. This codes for CAISATGTAVGEQYF.

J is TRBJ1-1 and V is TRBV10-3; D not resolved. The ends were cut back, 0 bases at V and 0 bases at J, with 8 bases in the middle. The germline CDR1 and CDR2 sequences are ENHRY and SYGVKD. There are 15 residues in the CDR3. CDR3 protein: CAISESPVMNTEAFF. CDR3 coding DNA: TGTGCCATCAGTGAGTCGCCCGTGATGAACACTGAAGCTTTCTTT.

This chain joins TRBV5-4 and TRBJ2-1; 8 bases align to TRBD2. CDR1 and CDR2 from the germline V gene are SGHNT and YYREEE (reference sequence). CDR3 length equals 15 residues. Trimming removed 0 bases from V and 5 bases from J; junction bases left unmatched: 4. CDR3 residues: CASSLELAVNNEQFF. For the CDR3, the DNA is TGTGCCAGCAGCTTGGAACTAGCGGTGAACAATGAGCAGTTCTTC.

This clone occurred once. The CDR3 region is CASSIAFGLANYEQYF. The CDR3 DNA is TGTGCCAGTAGTATAGCCTTCGGACTAGCGAACTACGAGCAGTACTTC. This chain joins TRBV19 and TRBJ2-7, with 9 bases fitting TRBD2. Germline lookup yields CDR1 LNHDA and CDR2 SQIVND (reference sequence). Unmatched junction bases numbered 7, after V lost 1 base and J lost 3 bases. The CDR3 totals 16 residues.

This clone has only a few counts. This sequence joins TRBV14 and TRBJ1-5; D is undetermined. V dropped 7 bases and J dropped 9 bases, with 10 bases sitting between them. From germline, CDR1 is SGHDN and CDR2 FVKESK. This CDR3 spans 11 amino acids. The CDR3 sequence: CASTHFGPQHF. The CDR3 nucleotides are TGTGCCAGCACCCACTTTGGGCCCCAGCATTTT. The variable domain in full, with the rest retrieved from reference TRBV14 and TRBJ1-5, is EAGVTQFPSHSVIEKGQTVTLRCDPISGHDNLYWYRRVMGKEIKFLLHFVKESKQDESGMPNNRFLAERTGGTYSTLKVQPAELEDSGVYFCASTHFGPQHFGDGTRLSIL.

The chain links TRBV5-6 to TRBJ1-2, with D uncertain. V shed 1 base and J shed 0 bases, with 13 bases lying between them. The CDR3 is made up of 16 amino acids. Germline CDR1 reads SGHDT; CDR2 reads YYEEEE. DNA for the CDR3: TGTGCCAGCAGCTTGTGGTCAGGCCAGGCTAACTATGGCTACACCTTC. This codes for CASSLWSGQANYGYTF. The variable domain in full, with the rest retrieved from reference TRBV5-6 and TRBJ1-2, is DAGVTQSPTHLIKTRGQQVTLRCSPKSGHDTVSWYQQALGQGPQFIFQYYEEEERQRGNFPDRFSGHQFPNYSSELNVNALLLGDSALYLCASSLWSGQANYGYTFGSGTRLTVV.

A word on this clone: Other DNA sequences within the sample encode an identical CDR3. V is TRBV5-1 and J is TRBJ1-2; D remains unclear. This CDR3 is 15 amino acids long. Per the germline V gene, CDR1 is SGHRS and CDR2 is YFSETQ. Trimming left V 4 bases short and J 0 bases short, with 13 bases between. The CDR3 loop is CASSPRTDANYGYTF. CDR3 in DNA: TGCGCCAGCAGCCCGAGGACGGACGCTAACTATGGCTACACCTTC.

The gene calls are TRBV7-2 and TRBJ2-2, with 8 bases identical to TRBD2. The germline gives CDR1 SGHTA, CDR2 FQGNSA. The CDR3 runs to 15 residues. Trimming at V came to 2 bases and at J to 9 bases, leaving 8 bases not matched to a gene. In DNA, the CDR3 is TGTGCCAGCAGCTTAACACTAGCGGATAACAGGGAGCTGTTTTTT. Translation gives CASSLTLADNRELFF.

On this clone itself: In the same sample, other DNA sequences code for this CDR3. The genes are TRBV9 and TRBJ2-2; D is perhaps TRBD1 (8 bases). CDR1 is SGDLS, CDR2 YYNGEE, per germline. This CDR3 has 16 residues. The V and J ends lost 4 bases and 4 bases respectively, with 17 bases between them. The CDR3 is CASSPTGGAGTGELFF. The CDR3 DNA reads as TGTGCCAGCAGCCCCACAGGGGGGGCCGGCACCGGGGAGCTGTTTTTT.

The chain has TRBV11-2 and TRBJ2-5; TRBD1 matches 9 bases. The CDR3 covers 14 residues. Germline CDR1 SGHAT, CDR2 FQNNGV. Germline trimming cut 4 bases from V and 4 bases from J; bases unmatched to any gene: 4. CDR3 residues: CASSSLQGAETQYF. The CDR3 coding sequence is TGTGCCAGCAGCTCACTACAGGGGGCAGAGACCCAGTACTTC.

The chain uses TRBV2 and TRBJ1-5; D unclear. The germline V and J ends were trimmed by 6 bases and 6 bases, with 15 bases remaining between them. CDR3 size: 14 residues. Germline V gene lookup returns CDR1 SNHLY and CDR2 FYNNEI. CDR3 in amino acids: CASSLPAAGQPQHF. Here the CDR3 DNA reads TGTGCCAGCAGCCTTCCAGCGGCGGGTCAGCCCCAGCATTTT.

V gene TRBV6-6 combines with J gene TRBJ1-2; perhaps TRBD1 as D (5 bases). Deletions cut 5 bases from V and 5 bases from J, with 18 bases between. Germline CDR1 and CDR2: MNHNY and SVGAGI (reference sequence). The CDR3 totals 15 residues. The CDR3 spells CASSTKAGNVYGYTF. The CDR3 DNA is TGTGCCAGCAGTACAAAAGCAGGGAACGTATATGGCTACACCTTC.

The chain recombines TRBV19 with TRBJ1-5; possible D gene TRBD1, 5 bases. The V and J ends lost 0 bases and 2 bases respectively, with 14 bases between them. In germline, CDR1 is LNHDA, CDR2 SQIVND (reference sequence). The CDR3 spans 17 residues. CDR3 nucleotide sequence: TGTGCCAGTAGTATAGAACTTTTCGACAGTGGCAATCAGCCCCAGCATTTT. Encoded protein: CASSIELFDSGNQPQHF.

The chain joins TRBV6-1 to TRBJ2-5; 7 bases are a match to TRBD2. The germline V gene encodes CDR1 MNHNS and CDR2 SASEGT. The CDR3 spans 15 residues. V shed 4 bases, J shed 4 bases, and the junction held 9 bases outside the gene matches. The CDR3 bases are TGTGCCAGCAGTGTCCTCGGACTAGTAAGAGAGACCCAGTACTTC. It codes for CASSVLGLVRETQYF.

CDR3 protein: CASSLRIDNEQFF. The CDR3 DNA reads TGTGCCAGCAGCTTGCGTATCGACAATGAGCAGTTCTTC. The rearrangement uses TRBV5-4 and TRBJ2-1; D is unclear. The CDR3 runs to 13 residues. The germline CDR1 and CDR2 sequences are SGHNT and YYREEE (reference sequence). V gave up 1 base and J gave up 5 bases, with 7 bases separating them.

The CDR3 reads CASSQEYPGNIQYF. The CDR3 DNA reads as TGCGCCAGCAGCCAAGAGTACCCAGGGAACATTCAGTACTTC. The chain employs TRBV4-3 and TRBJ2-4, with D possibly TRBD1 on 5 matching bases. V lost 0 bases, J lost 7 bases, and 10 bases lay in between. CDR3 length: 14 amino acids. Germline CDR1 reads LGHNA; CDR2 reads YSLEER.

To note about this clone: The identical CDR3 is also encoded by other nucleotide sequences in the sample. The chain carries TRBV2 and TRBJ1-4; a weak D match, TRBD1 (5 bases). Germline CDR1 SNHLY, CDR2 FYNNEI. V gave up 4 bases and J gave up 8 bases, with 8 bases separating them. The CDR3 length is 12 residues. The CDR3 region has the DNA TGTGCCAGCAGTGCGCAGGGAGAAAAACTGTTTTTT. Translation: CASSAQGEKLFF.